The clone carrying this T cell receptor (beta chain) was picked up a small number of times. The antigen is undetermined. CDR1 and CDR2 (germline): WNHNN, SYGVQD (reference sequence). The V segment lost 4 bases and the J segment 3 bases; nucleotides outside the gene matches: 10. CDR3 size: 16 residues. The sample comes from a study of identical twins. TCRdb ran MiXCR on the 5' RACE reads and lists one entry per CDR3 protein. The data hold approximately 230,000 distinct CDR3 sequences, with under 8.5% observed a single time. Findings and limits, study-wide: Out-of-frame TCR alpha sharing in monozygotic twins exceeded recombination model predictions.

These data were also filed under a second study, of T cells expressing NK-cell markers. Turning to that study: In six donors, dominant NKG2C+ clonotypes were roughly 1.0-8% of CD8+ T cells.

The chain recombines TRBV10-1 with TRBJ2-5; 8 bases agree with TRBD1. The sample consisted of CD8+ T cells sorted from blood. The TCR comes from a young woman in good health. This CDR3 is CASSAAGGWEEETQYF. DNA of the CDR3: TGCGCCAGCAGTGCGGCAGGGGGCTGGGAAGAAGAGACCCAGTACTTC.